This TCR beta chain was sequenced for a study of cytomegalovirus exposure and HLA in healthy donors. Researchers ran the PCR with 60 Vbeta and 13 Jbeta primers. Produced via immunoSEQ multiplex PCR; TCRdb's table is partial and in-frame only. The sample contains under 110,000 clones, roughly four fifths of which appear only once. Per the germline V gene, CDR1 is SGHAT and CDR2 is FQNNGV. The CDR3 has 13 amino acids. V lost 5 bases, J lost 2 bases, and 9 bases lay in between. This clone was picked up a small number of times. Sequencing input: PBMCs. The chain recombines TRBV11-2 with TRBJ1-2; D is uncertain. The source is a male donor in good health and CMV-seropositive. Written as DNA, the CDR3 is TGTGCCAGCAGCCCAGCGGGGAACTATGGCTACACCTTC. It translates to CASSPAGNYGYTF.